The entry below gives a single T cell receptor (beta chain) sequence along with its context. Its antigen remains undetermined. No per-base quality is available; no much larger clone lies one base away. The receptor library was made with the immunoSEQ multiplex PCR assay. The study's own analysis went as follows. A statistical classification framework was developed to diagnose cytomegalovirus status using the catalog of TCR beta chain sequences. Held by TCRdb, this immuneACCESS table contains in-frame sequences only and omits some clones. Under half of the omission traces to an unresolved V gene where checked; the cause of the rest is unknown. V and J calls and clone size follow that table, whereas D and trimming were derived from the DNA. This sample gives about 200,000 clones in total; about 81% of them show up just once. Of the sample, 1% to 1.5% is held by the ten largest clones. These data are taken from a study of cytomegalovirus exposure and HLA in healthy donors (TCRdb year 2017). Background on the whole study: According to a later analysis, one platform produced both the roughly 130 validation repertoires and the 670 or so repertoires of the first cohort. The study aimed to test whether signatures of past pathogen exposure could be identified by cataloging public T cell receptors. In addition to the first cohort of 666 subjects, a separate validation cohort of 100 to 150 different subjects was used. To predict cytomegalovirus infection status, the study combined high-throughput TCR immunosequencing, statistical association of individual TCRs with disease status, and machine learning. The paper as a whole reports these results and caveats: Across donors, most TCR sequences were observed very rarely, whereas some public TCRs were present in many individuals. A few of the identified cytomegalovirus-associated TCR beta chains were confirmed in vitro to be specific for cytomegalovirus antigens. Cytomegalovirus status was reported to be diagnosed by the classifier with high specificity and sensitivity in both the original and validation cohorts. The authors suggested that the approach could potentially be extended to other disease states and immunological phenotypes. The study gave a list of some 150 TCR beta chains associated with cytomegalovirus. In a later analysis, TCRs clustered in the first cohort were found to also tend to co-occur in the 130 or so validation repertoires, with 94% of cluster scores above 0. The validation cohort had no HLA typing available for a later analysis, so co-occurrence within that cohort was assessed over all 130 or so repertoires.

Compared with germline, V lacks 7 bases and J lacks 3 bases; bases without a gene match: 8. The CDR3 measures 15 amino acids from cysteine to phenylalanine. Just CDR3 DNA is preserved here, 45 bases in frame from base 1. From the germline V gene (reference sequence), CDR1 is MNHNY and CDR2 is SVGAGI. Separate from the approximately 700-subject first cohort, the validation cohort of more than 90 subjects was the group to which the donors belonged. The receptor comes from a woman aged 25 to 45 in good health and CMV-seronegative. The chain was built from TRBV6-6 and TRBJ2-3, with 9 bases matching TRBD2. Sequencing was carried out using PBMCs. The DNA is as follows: TGTGCCAGCATCAATAGCGGGAGTAATACAGATACGCAGTATTTT. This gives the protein CASINSGSNTDTQYF.